Shown below are 14 T cell receptor beta chains from a single sample sequenced in a study of cytomegalovirus exposure and HLA in healthy donors. Primers: 60 Vbeta forward and 13 Jbeta reverse. Here immunoSEQ multiplex PCR was the method, and the copy in TCRdb shows in-frame clones only, minus some. The table shows about 63,000 clones, with approximately 90% occurring only once. Sequencing was performed on PBMCs. The receptors derive from a woman aged 25 to 39 in good health and CMV-seropositive.

V usage is TRBV9 and J usage is TRBJ2-1; 8 bases map to TRBD2. The CDR3 is 16 residues long. CDR1 is SGDLS and CDR2 is YYNGEE in the germline V gene. Losses at the gene ends were 0 bases for V and 5 bases for J; bases not matched to a gene: 7. In DNA, the CDR3 is TGTGCCAGCAGCGTAGCCTCGAGACTAGCGCACAATGAGCAGTTCTTC. Translating gives CASSVASRLAHNEQFF.

V is TRBV5-1 and J is TRBJ1-6; D is ambiguous. There are 14 residues in the CDR3. The germline V gene encodes CDR1 SGHRS and CDR2 YFSETQ. The germline V and J ends were trimmed by 0 bases and 7 bases, with 8 bases remaining between them. CDR3 loop: CASSLAEANSPLHF. CDR3 DNA: TGCGCCAGCAGCTTGGCCGAGGCCAATTCACCCCTCCACTTT.

The V gene is TRBV27, the J gene TRBJ2-7; D might be TRBD1 (6 bases). The V gene's germline CDR1 is MNHEY and CDR2 SMNVEV (reference sequence). The CDR3 extends over 14 amino acids. The germline V and J ends were trimmed by 6 bases and 2 bases, with 14 bases remaining between them. CDR3 in amino acids: CASSRTGNAYEQYF. CDR3 in DNA: TGTGCCAGCAGCCGAACAGGGAACGCCTACGAGCAGTACTTC.

This clone was observed a single time. J is TRBJ2-7 and V is TRBV5-1, with 15 bases that match TRBD2. The CDR3 length is 17 residues. CDR1 is SGHRS, CDR2 YFSETQ, per germline. V dropped 0 bases and J dropped 6; count of bases not matched to a gene: 7. The DNA for the CDR3 is TGCGCCAGCAGCTTGGGAATCGGGACTAGCGGGAGGTTCGAGCAGTACTTC. Translation: CASSLGIGTSGRFEQYF.

Points on this clone: Distinct nucleotide sequences in the sample also encode this CDR3. The chain employs TRBV10-3 and TRBJ2-3; no clear D gene. Trimming pared 3 bases from V and 6 bases from J, leaving 4 bases between. CDR3 length: 11 amino acids. CDR1 and CDR2 (germline): ENHRY, SYGVKD. The CDR3 DNA reads TGTGCCATCAGTGACAGGGATACGCAGTATTTT. Amino acids: CAISDRDTQYF.

The chain combines TRBV5-4 with TRBJ2-1, with a possible D match to TRBD2 (6 bases). Between the trimmed V and J ends, which lost 2 bases and 2 bases, there was a span of 8 bases. The germline V gene encodes CDR1 SGHNT and CDR2 YYREEE (reference sequence). CDR3 size: 14 residues. As DNA, the CDR3 is TGTGCCAGCAGCTTCCGACTAGCCTACAATGAGCAGTTCTTC. Its protein product is CASSFRLAYNEQFF.

The chain links TRBV27 to TRBJ2-7; D is perhaps TRBD2 (5 bases). V dropped 1 base and J dropped 4 bases, with 8 bases sitting between them. The CDR3 has 13 amino acids. The V gene's germline CDR1 is MNHEY and CDR2 SMNVEV (reference sequence). In nucleotides, the CDR3 is TGTGCCAGCAGTTTATACGGGGTGTACGAGCAGTACTTC. Protein product: CASSLYGVYEQYF.

V and J are TRBV4-2 and TRBJ2-3; TRBD2 matches at 9 bases. The CDR3 totals 16 residues. Germline CDR1 LGHNA, CDR2 YNFKEQ. J was trimmed by 3 bases and V by 5 bases; bases with no gene match: 9. For the CDR3, the DNA is TGTGCCAGCAGCGCGCGACTAGCGGAAGCTACAGATACGCAGTATTTT. Protein: CASSARLAEATDTQYF.

The V call is TRBV7-6, the J call TRBJ1-3; TRBD1 is a possible D gene (5 bases). Germline lookup yields CDR1 SGHVS and CDR2 FNYEAQ. This CDR3 spans 15 amino acids. Trimming pared 0 bases from V and 1 base from J, leaving 7 bases between. The CDR3 sequence is CASSLAGGSGNTIYF. Here the CDR3 DNA reads TGTGCCAGCAGCTTAGCGGGGGGGTCTGGAAACACCATATATTTT.

A word on this clone: One junction end does not reproduce the germline sequence, and a read error may be involved. In DNA form, the CDR3 reads TGTGCCAGCAGCCCCATGAGCGGGAGATATACAGGTACGCAGTATTTT. Its protein is CASSPMSGRYTGTQYF. The chain combines TRBV7-2 with TRBJ2-3; 8 nucleotides align to TRBD2. The CDR3 sequence is 16 residues long. CDR1 and CDR2 from the germline V gene are SGHTA and FQGNSA.

The gene calls are TRBV25-1 and TRBJ2-3; 10 bases map to TRBD2. The CDR3 loop spans 15 amino acids. V lost 3 bases, J lost 5 bases, and 5 bases stayed unmatched. From germline, CDR1 is MGHDK and CDR2 SYGVNS. CDR3 sequence (DNA): TGTGCCAGCAGTGATCCCCTAGCGGGAGAAGATACGCAGTATTTT. The encoded protein is CASSDPLAGEDTQYF.

The chain couples TRBV28 to TRBJ2-5; perhaps TRBD2 as D (6 bases). In germline, CDR1 is MDHEN, CDR2 SYDVKM. Trimming cost V 5 bases and J 9 bases, with 16 bases left between them. There are 13 residues in the CDR3. CDR3: CASSTPGVRAQYF. In DNA, the CDR3 is TGTGCCAGCAGTACTCCGGGGGTAAGGGCCCAGTACTTC.

V usage is TRBV30 and J usage is TRBJ1-1, with 7 bases fitting TRBD1. Looked up from germline, CDR1 is GTSNPN and CDR2 is SVGIG (reference sequence). Unmatched junction bases numbered 6, after V lost 5 bases and J lost 6 bases. This CDR3 is built from 12 residues. In nucleotides, the CDR3 is TGTGCCTGGGGGGGACAGTACGCTGAAGCTTTCTTT. Translating gives CAWGGQYAEAFF.

The chain uses TRBV7-6 and TRBJ2-7, with 11 bases fitting TRBD1. This CDR3 is built from 14 residues. CDR1 is SGHVS and CDR2 is FNYEAQ in the germline V gene. V gave up 4 bases and J gave up 3 bases; unmatched junction bases: 2. CDR3 coding DNA: TGTGCCAGCAGCTCCGGGACAGGGGGCTACGAGCAGTACTTC. Translated, it gives CASSSGTGGYEQYF.